This T cell receptor (beta chain) was observed in a study of T cells in Graves' hyperthyroidism and ophthalmopathy. This CDR3 spans 12 amino acids. Trimming left V 6 bases short and J 2 bases short, with 8 bases between. Germline lookup yields CDR1 LNHDA and CDR2 SQIVND (reference sequence). Amplification yielded TCR beta CDR3 regions, with RNA transcripts as the source. First-round RT-PCR with HTBI primers amplified the TCR CDR3 region. TCRdb analysed the multiplex PCR reads with MiXCR anew, one entry per CDR3 protein. Found here are around 610,000 distinct CDR3 sequences, about 14% of them singletons; the top ten hold 4.3%.

The TCR originated in a woman aged 40-49 years with Graves' ophthalmopathy. This chain connects TRBV19 to TRBJ2-7, with D hard to call. The sequenced sample was blood. The CDR3 region is CASRNGAYEQYF. Here the CDR3 DNA reads TGTGCCAGTAGGAACGGCGCCTACGAGCAGTACTTC.